Below are 8 T cell receptor beta chains sequenced from a single sample in a study of T cells in Graves' hyperthyroidism and ophthalmopathy. Using RNA transcripts as the source, TCR beta CDR3 regions were amplified. A set of HTBI primers served as the primers for a first-round RT-PCR of the TCR CDR3. Each CDR3 protein gets one entry after TCRdb re-called the multiplex PCR reads with MiXCR. The sample contains more than 550,000 distinct CDR3 sequences, over 40% of which appear only once. Sequencing was carried out using peripheral blood or thyroid tissue (not recorded which). These receptors were obtained from an adult man with Graves' disease, either hyperthyroidism or ophthalmopathy (not recorded which).

This chain connects TRBV13 to TRBJ2-7; no definite D call. Germline CDR1 reads PRHDT; CDR2 reads FYEKMQ (reference sequence). The CDR3 spans 12 residues. V was cut by 5 bases and J by 0 bases, with 5 bases left in between. In DNA, the CDR3 is TGTGCCAGCAGCGTTCGCTCCTACGAGCAGTACTTC. Translation: CASSVRSYEQYF.

Worth noting for this clonotype: At one boundary the junction diverges from the germline segment, which might be a read error. The CDR3 DNA is TGTGCCAGCAACTACCGGGGATTTCCCAACACCGGGAAGCTGTTTTTT. Its translation: CASNYRGFPNTGKLFF. The chain links TRBV6-1 to TRBJ2-2, with D possibly being TRBD2 (5 bases). Germline assignment: CDR1 MNHNS and CDR2 SASEGT. This CDR3 is 16 amino acids long.

This clonotype was seen at least ten times. The J gene is TRBJ1-1, the V gene TRBV12-3 or TRBV12-4; D may be TRBD1 (6 bases). CDR3 length equals 13 residues. V was shortened by 4 bases and J by 5 bases, with 11 bases between the two germline ends. CDR3 protein: CASSSEQGTEAFF. The CDR3 DNA sequence: TGTGCCAGCAGTTCTGAACAGGGAACTGAAGCTTTCTTT.

The V call is TRBV12-3 or TRBV12-4, the J call TRBJ2-7; 10 bases fit TRBD1. V shed 4 bases and J 0 bases; nucleotides not matched to a gene: 6. The CDR3 is 16 amino acids. The CDR3 coding sequence is TGTGCCAGCAGTTGGGGGGGACAGGGGAGCTCCTACGAGCAGTACTTC. It translates to CASSWGGQGSSYEQYF.

This clonotype came up many times. The rearrangement links TRBV7-2 to TRBJ1-6, with TRBD1 matching over 7 bases. The length of the CDR3 is 15 residues. The J segment lost 5 bases and the V segment lost 5 bases, leaving 6 bases of the junction unmatched. Germline loops: CDR1 SGHTA, CDR2 FQGNSA. The chain's CDR3 is CASSLRDSHNSPLHF. CDR3 nucleotide sequence: TGTGCCAGCAGCCTCCGGGACAGCCATAATTCACCCCTCCACTTT.

This clonotype appeared many times. The chain is built from TRBV7-2 and TRBJ1-4; D possibly corresponds to TRBD1 (5 bases). This CDR3 spans 14 amino acids. Germline V CDR1 and CDR2: SGHTA, FQGNSA. V lost 5 bases and J 7 bases, leaving 14 bases between the germline ends. CDR3 nucleotides: TGTGCCAGCAGCCTTGACGGGGGAGGTGAAAAACTGTTTTTT. This gives the protein CASSLDGGGEKLFF.

The chain carries TRBV10-2 and TRBJ1-2, with TRBD1 matching 10 bases. There are 11 residues in the CDR3. The germline CDR1 and CDR2 sequences are WSHSY and SAAADI. The junction had 4 bases not matched to a gene; V was cut back by 11 bases and J by 7 bases. The CDR3 sequence: CAGGTGAGYTF. As DNA, the CDR3 is TGCGCCGGAGGGACAGGGGCTGGCTACACCTTC.

This clonotype was recorded once. This may be a read error: a much more frequent sequence differs by one nucleotide. The J gene is TRBJ1-1, the V gene TRBV14; tentatively, D is TRBD1 (6 bases). This CDR3 spans 13 amino acids. Trimming removed 3 bases from V and 8 bases from J, with 13 bases in between. Germline CDR1 and CDR2: SGHDN and FVKESK. Here the CDR3 DNA reads TGTGCCAGCAGCCACCGGGGGACACGGGAAGCTTTCTTT. This codes for CASSHRGTREAFF.